The clone carrying this TCR beta chain has a single count. Its specificity is unknown. Repertoires were generated with immunoSEQ multiplex PCR, while TCRdb's copy carries only in-frame clones and drops some. The table lists around 67,000 clones, less than 90% of them singletons, with around 20% in the top ten. CDR1 is SGHTA and CDR2 is FQGNSA in the germline V gene. Trimming removed 3 bases from V and 1 base from J; junction bases left unmatched: 10. The length of the CDR3 is 17 residues. The data belong to a study of T cell responses to AZD1222 COVID-19 vaccine. Overall study: Recipients boosted at about 4 weeks or about 12 weeks are pooled. Study-wide results and limits: Spike-wide coverage was observed for vaccine-associated CD4 TCRs, with dominant responses at 160-218 and 743-854. At baseline, just five to seven AZD1222 recipients tested seropositive.

V usage is TRBV7-2 and J usage is TRBJ1-2; 8 nucleotides agree with TRBD1. The TCR was taken from an adult in good health. Sample: peripheral blood, taken on day 0 of AZD1222 vaccination. The CDR3 DNA reads as TGTGCCAGCAGCTTTTCTGGAAAGGACAGGGTTAACTATGGCTACACCTTC. Translating gives CASSFSGKDRVNYGYTF.